This T cell receptor (beta chain) stems from a study of blood T cell repertoires in COVID-19. The study drew participants aged about 18 to 95 years from under 30 US areas. Exposed study participants had met a COVID-19 case within 2 weeks before entry. Source study methods: Estimated nucleated cell counts came from reference gene primer amplification. Generated by immunoSEQ multiplex PCR, the TCRdb table keeps only in-frame clones and is missing some. The V and J calls and clone size were taken over from that table, and D and trimming were inferred from the DNA. Here the sample spans some 240,000 clones, 85% being singletons. The clonotype originates from a woman aged 45-60 years who had been exposed to COVID-19. The sequencing input was PBMCs or T cells enriched from blood (not recorded which).

The CDR3 DNA reads TGTGCCAGCAGCCAGGAGCTAGCGGAGCAGTACTTC. Amino acid sequence: CASSQELAEQYF. The V gene is TRBV7-8, the J gene TRBJ2-7, with a weak D call TRBD2 (6 bases). There are 12 residues in the CDR3. V lost 5 bases and J 7 bases, leaving 12 bases between the germline ends. The germline V gene encodes CDR1 SGHVS and CDR2 FQNEAQ. The full variable domain, with the rest looked up from reference TRBV7-8 and TRBJ2-7, is GAGVSQSPRYKVAKRGQDVALRCDPISGHVSLFWYQQALGQGPEFLTYFQNEAQLDKSGLPSDRFFAERPEGSVSTLKIQRTQQEDSAVYLCASSQELAEQYFGPGTRLTVT.